A selection of T cell receptor beta chains follows, all from one sample in a study of shared clonotypes between healthy human individuals. Profiled with immunoSEQ multiplex PCR; TCRdb holds only in-frame clones, not every one. The table shows fewer than 1.8 million clones, with 98% to 99% occurring only once. Input material: naive CD4+ T cells sorted from blood. These TCRs come from a young man in good health. CDR3s include the opening cysteine and the closing phenylalanine or tryptophan. The order of the fields is J gene, V gene, D gene, clone size, CDR3 protein, CDR3 DNA. A D gene is named only where the DNA matches it firmly. Some rows mark clone size as missing; the rest say once, few, many or name a class of expanded clone.

>TRBJ1-1|TRBV7-3|-|once
CASSAGRGTEAFF
TGTGCCAGCAGCGCCGGCAGGGGAACTGAAGCTTTCTTT
>TRBJ2-7|TRBV28|TRBD2|-
CASSLPGRAYEQYF
TGTGCCAGCAGTTTACCCGGGAGGGCCTACGAGCAGTACTTC
>TRBJ1-5|TRBV2|-|-
CASKRDPLPEQPQHF
TGTGCCAGCAAACGAGACCCCCTTCCGGAACAGCCCCAGCATTTT
>TRBJ1-2|TRBV5-1|-|-
CASSLGNGGKGAYGYTF
TGCGCCAGCAGCTTGGGTAATGGAGGGAAAGGGGCCTATGGCTACACCTTC
>TRBJ2-1|TRBV5-1|TRBD2|-
CASSWTLAGGTGEQFF
TGCGCCAGCAGCTGGACCCTAGCGGGAGGAACGGGTGAGCAGTTCTTC
>TRBJ2-7|TRBV5-4|-|-
CASSLTGSYEQYF
TGTGCCAGCAGCCTAACAGGGTCGTACGAGCAGTACTTC
>TRBJ1-1|TRBV4-1|-|-
CASSRPRNTEAFF
TGCGCCAGCAGCCGACCACGGAACACTGAAGCTTTCTTT
>TRBJ1-2|TRBV5-6|TRBD1|-
CASSSYQGAGSLDGYTF
TGTGCCAGCAGCTCCTATCAGGGGGCGGGGTCCCTCGATGGCTACACCTTC
>TRBJ2-6|TRBV18|-|-
CASSPTVGDSGANVLTF
TGTGCCAGCTCACCAACAGTTGGGGACTCTGGGGCCAACGTCCTGACTTTC
>TRBJ1-1|TRBV29-1|TRBD1|-
CSVEGGQNTEAFF
TGCAGCGTCGAAGGGGGCCAGAACACTGAAGCTTTCTTT
>TRBJ2-3|TRBV9|-|-
CASSVATRDADTQYF
TGTGCCAGCAGCGTAGCTACGCGGGATGCAGATACGCAGTATTTT
>TRBJ2-7|TRBV30|-|-
CAWSVLVAYEQYF
TGTGCCTGGAGTGTACTGGTAGCCTACGAGCAGTACTTC
>TRBJ2-7|TRBV7-7|-|-
CASSLTERGEQYF
TGTGCTAGCAGCTTAACCGAAAGGGGGGAGCAGTACTTC
>TRBJ2-6|TRBV10-3|-|-
CAISGPPSAGANVLTF
TGTGCCATCAGTGGACCACCTTCGGCTGGGGCCAACGTCCTGACTTTC
>TRBJ2-7|TRBV9|TRBD2|-
CASSAGRSGTTHF
TGTGCCAGCAGCGCCGGACGGTCCGGGACTACGCACTTC
>TRBJ2-3|TRBV10-3|TRBD2|-
CAISETSTSGSNTQYF
TGTGCCATCAGTGAGACATCGACTAGCGGGAGTAATACGCAGTATTTT
>TRBJ2-5|TRBV5-4|TRBD2|-
CASSWASGSLETQYF
TGTGCCAGCAGCTGGGCTAGCGGGAGTTTGGAGACCCAGTACTTC
>TRBJ2-3|TRBV7-9|-|-
CASSPELVDTQYF
TGTGCCAGCAGCCCTGAATTAGTAGATACGCAGTATTTT
>TRBJ2-3|TRBV18|-|-
CASSPGWEDTQYF
TGTGCCAGCTCACCAGGGTGGGAAGATACGCAGTATTTT
>TRBJ1-2|TRBV5-8|TRBD1|-
CASSTGQGDYGYTF
TGTGCCAGCAGCACTGGACAGGGTGACTATGGCTACACCTTC
>TRBJ2-5|TRBV18|-|-
CASSPSTGFSKTQYF
TGTGCCAGCTCACCTTCCACAGGGTTCTCTAAGACCCAGTACTTC
>TRBJ2-7|TRBV5-1|TRBD2|-
CASSLRGGLLYEQYF
TGCGCCAGCAGCTTGCGGGGGGGATTACTTTACGAGCAGTACTTC
>TRBJ1-5|TRBV15|-|-
CATSRAASNQPQHF
TGTGCCACCAGCAGAGCGGCTAGCAATCAGCCCCAGCATTTT
>TRBJ2-6|TRBV18|TRBD2|-
CASSPILAGALHSGANVLTF
TGTGCCAGCTCACCAATTCTAGCGGGAGCTTTACACTCTGGGGCCAACGTCCTGACTTTC
>TRBJ2-2|TRBV9|-|-
CASSNPPRGTGELFF
TGTGCCAGCAGCAATCCCCCAAGAGGTACCGGGGAGCTGTTTTTT
>TRBJ1-2|TRBV7-2|-|-
CASSLGARTLYTF
TGTGCCAGCAGCTTAGGGGCTCGGACCCTCTACACCTTC
>TRBJ2-1|TRBV6-5|TRBD2|-
CASSSGGLVFDEQFF
TGTGCCAGCAGTTCGGGGGGACTTGTTTTCGATGAGCAGTTCTTC
>TRBJ1-2|TRBV2|-|once
CASSVRQGNYGYTF
TGTGCCAGCAGTGTTCGGCAGGGGAACTATGGCTACACCTTC
>TRBJ2-3|TRBV9|TRBD2|-
CASSVAAGEADTQYF
TGTGCCAGCAGCGTAGCCGCGGGAGAGGCAGATACGCAGTATTTT
>TRBJ1-4|TRBV6-6|-|-
CASSYAGVATNEKLFF
TGTGCCAGCAGTTATGCCGGGGTTGCAACTAATGAAAAACTGTTTTTT
>TRBJ2-7|TRBV27|TRBD1|-
CASSLTGFSYEQYF
TGTGCCAGCAGTCTGACAGGGTTCTCGTACGAGCAGTACTTC
>TRBJ2-3|TRBV5-1|TRBD2|-
CASSLRTSGTDTQYF
TGCGCCAGCAGCTTGCGGACTAGCGGCACAGATACGCAGTATTTT
>TRBJ1-5|TRBV2|-|once
CASGQWGDSNQPQHF
TGTGCCAGCGGGCAATGGGGGGATAGCAATCAGCCCCAGCATTTT
>TRBJ2-3|TRBV7-9|-|-
CASSPRGRPMETQYF
TGTGCCAGCAGCCCCCGTGGGCGGCCGATGGAGACGCAGTATTTT